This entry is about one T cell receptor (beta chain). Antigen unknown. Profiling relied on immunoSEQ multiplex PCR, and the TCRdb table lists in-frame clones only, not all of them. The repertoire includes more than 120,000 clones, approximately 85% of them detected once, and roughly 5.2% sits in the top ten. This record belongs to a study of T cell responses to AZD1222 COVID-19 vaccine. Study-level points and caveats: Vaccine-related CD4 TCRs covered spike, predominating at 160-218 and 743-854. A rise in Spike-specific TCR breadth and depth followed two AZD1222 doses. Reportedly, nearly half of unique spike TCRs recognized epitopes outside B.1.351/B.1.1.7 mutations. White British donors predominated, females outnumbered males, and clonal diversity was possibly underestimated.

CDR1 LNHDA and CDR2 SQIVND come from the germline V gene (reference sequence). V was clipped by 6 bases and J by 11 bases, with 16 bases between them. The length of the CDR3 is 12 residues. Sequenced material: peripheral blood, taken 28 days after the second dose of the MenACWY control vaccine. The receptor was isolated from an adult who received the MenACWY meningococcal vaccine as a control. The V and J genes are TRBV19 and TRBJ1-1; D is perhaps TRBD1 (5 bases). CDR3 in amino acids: CASRIQGGIAFF. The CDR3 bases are TGTGCCAGTAGGATCCAGGGAGGTATTGCTTTCTTT.